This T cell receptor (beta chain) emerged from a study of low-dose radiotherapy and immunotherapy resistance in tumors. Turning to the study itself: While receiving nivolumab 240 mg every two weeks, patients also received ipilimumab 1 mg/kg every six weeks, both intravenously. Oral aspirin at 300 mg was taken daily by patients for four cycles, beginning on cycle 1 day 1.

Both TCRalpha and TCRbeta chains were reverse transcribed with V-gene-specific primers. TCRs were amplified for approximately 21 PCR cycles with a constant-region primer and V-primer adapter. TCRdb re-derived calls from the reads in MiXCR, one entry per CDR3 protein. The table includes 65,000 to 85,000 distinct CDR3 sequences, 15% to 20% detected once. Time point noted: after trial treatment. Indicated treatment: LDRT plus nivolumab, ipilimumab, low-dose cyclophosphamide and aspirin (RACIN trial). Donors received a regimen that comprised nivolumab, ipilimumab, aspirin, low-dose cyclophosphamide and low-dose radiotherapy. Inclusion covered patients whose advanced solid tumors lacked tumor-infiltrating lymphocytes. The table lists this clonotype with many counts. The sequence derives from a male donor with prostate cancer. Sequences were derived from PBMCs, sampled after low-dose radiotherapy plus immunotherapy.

For the CDR3, the DNA is TGTGCCAGCAGCTTAAGGGGTGGTGGGACTAGCGGGAGAGGTGGCTCCTACAATGAGCAGTTCTTC. Amino acid sequence: CASSLRGGGTSGRGGSYNEQFF. The chain employs TRBV7-2 and TRBJ2-1; 14 bases are shared with TRBD2. V gave up 2 bases and J gave up 0 bases; unmatched junction bases: 15. Germline CDR1 SGHTA, CDR2 FQGNSA. The CDR3 is 22 amino acids.